This T cell receptor beta chain came from a study of somatic mutations in cytotoxic T cells in rheumatoid arthritis. Using immunoSEQ multiplex PCR, the repertoire was profiled, and TCRdb retains in-frame clones only, with some absent. The table records under 25,000 clones, 85% of them present only once. This CDR3 has 13 residues. Per the germline V gene, CDR1 is SQVTM and CDR2 is ANQGSEA. V dropped 7 bases and J dropped 4; count of bases not matched to a gene: 10. This clone rates as medium-sized. The clonotype was recovered from a woman aged 40 to 50 with rheumatoid arthritis. This sequence joins TRBV29-1 and TRBJ2-7; TRBD1 matches at 7 bases. The specimen was CD8+ T cells sorted from blood. The CDR3: CSAIDRVVYEQYF. The CDR3 bases are TGCAGCGCCATTGACAGGGTAGTGTACGAGCAGTACTTC.